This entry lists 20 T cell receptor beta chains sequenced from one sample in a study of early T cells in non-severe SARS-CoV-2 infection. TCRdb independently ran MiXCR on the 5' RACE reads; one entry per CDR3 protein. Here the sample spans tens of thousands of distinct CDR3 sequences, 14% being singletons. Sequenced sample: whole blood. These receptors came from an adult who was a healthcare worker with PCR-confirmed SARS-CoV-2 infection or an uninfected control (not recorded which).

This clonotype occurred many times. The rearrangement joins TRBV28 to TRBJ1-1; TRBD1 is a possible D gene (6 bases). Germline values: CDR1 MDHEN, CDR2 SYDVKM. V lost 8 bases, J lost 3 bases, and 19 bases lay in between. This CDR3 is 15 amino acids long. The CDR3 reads CASLGLRGMDTEAFF. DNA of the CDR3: TGTGCCAGCCTTGGGCTCAGGGGCATGGACACTGAAGCTTTCTTT.

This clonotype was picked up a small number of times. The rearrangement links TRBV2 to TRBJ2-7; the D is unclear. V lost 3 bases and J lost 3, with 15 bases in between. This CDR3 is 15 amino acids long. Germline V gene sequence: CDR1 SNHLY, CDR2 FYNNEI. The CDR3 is CASSEQAGSYYEQYF. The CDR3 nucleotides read TGTGCCAGCAGTGAGCAGGCAGGATCCTACTACGAGCAGTACTTC.

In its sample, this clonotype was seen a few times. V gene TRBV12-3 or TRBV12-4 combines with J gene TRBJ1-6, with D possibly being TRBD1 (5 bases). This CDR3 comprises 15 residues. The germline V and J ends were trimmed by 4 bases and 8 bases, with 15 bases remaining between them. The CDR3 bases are TGTGCCAGCAGTTCTACCGGGACCTGGGATTCACCCCTCCACTTT. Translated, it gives CASSSTGTWDSPLHF.

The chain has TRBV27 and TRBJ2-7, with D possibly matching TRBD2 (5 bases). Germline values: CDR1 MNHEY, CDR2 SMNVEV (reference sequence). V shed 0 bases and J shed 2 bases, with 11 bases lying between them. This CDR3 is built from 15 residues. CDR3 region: CASSLSERGPYEQYF. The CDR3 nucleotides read TGTGCCAGCAGTTTATCCGAGCGAGGGCCCTACGAGCAGTACTTC.

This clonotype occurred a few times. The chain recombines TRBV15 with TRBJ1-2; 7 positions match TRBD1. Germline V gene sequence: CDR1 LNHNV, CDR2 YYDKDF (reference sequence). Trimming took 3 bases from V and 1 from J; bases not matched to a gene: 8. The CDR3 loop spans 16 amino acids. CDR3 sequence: CATSSGGAGGNYGYTF. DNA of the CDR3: TGTGCCACCAGCAGTGGAGGGGCAGGGGGTAACTATGGCTACACCTTC.

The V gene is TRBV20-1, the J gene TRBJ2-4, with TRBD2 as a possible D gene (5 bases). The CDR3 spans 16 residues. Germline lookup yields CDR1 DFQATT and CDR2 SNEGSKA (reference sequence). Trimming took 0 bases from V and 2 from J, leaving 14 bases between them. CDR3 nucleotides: TGCAGTGCTAGAGATAGGGAGACCGCGACCAAAAACATTCAGTACTTC. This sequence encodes CSARDRETATKNIQYF.

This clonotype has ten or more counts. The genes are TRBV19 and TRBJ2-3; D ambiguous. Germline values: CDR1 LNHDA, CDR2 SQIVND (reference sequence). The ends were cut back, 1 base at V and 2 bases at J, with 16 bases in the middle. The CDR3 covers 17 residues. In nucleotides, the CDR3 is TGTGCCAGTAGTATAGGGGTAGCAGGATGGAACACAGATACGCAGTATTTT. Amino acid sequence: CASSIGVAGWNTDTQYF.

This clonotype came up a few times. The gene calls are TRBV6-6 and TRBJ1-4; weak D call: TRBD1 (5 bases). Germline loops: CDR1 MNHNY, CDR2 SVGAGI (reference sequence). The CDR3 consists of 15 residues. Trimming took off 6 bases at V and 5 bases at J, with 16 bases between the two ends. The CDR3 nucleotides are TGTGCCAGCAGCCCCTGGGACGGACCAAATGAAAAACTGTTTTTT. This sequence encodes CASSPWDGPNEKLFF.

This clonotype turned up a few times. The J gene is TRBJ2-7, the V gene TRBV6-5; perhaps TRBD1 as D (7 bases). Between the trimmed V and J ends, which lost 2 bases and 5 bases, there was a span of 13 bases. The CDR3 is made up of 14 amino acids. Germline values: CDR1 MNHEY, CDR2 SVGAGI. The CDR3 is CASSYDREVNEQYF. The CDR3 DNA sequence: TGTGCCAGCAGTTACGACAGGGAGGTCAACGAGCAGTACTTC.

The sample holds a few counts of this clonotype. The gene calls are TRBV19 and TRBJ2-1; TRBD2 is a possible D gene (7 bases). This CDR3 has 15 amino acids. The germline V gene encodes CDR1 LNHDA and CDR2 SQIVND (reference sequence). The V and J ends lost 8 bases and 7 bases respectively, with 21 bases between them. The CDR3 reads CASFRGGALRNEQFF. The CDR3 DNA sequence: TGTGCCAGTTTCAGAGGGGGGGCGTTGAGGAATGAGCAGTTCTTC.

The CDR3 is CATWAARGGELFF. As DNA, the CDR3 is TGTGCCACCTGGGCAGCAAGGGGCGGGGAGCTGTTTTTT. V is TRBV7-6 and J is TRBJ2-2; D is possibly TRBD1 (5 bases). CDR1 is SGHVS and CDR2 is FNYEAQ in the germline V gene. Trimming took off 10 bases at V and 7 bases at J, with 16 bases between the two ends. There are 13 residues in the CDR3.

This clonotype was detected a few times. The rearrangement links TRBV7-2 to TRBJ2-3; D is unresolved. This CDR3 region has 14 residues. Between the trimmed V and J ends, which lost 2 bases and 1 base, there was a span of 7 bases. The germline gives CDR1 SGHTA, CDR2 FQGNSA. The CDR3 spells CASSLSARTDTQYF. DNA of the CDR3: TGTGCCAGCAGCTTAAGTGCCCGCACAGATACGCAGTATTTT.

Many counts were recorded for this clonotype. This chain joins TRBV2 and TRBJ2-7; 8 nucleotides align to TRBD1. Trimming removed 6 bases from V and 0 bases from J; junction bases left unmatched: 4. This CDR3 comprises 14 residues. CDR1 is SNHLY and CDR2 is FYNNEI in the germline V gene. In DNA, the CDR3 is TGTGCCAGCAGCGGACAGGGAAGCTCCTACGAGCAGTACTTC. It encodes CASSGQGSSYEQYF.

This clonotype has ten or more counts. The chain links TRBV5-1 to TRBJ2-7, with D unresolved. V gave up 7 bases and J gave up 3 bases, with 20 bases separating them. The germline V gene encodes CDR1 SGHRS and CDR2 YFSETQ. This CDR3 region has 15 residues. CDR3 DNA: TGCGCCAGCTCCCCTTTCGAGGTCTCCGACTACGAGCAGTACTTC. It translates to CASSPFEVSDYEQYF.

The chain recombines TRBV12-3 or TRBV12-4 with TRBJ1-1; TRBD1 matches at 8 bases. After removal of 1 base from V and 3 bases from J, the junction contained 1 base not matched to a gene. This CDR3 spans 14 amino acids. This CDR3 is CASSLGTGHTEAFF. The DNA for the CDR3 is TGTGCCAGCAGTTTAGGGACAGGGCACACTGAAGCTTTCTTT.

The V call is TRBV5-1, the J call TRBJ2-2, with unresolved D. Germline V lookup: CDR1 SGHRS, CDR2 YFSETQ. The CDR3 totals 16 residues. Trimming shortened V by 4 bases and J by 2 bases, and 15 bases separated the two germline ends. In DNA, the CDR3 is TGCGCCAGCAGCCCGGTCATAAGGGTCAACACCGGGGAGCTGTTTTTT. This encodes CASSPVIRVNTGELFF.

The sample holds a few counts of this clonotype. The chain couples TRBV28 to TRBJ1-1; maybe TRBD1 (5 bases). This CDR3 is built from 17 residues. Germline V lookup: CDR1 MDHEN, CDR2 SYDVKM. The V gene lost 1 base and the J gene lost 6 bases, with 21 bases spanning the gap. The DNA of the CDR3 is TGTGCCAGCAGTTTATCCCGACAGTCCCCCAATATTCCTGAAGCTTTCTTT. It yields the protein CASSLSRQSPNIPEAFF.

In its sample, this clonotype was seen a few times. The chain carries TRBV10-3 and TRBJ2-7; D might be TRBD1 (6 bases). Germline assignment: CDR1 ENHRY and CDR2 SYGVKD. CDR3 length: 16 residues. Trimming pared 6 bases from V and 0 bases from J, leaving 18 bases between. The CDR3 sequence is CAIRKNRDTSSYEQYF. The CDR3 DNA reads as TGTGCCATCAGAAAGAACCGGGACACCTCCTCCTACGAGCAGTACTTC.

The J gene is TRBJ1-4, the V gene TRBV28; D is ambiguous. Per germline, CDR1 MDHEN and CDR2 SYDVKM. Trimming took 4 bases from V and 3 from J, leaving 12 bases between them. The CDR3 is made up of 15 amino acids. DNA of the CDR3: TGTGCCAGCAGTTCACGAGGGTCGGCTAATGAAAAACTGTTTTTT. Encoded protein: CASSSRGSANEKLFF.

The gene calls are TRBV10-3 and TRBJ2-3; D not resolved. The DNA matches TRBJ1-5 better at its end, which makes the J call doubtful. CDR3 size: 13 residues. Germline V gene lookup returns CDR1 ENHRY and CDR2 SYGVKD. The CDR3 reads CAIRVIAADTQHF. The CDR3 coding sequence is TGTGCCATCAGGGTCATTGCCGCAGATACGCAGCATTTT.